This T cell receptor beta chain was found in a study of neurological immune-mediated disorders. This clonotype was seen many times. Indicated time point: technical triplicate 1. TCRdb re-called the 5' RACE reads through MiXCR, storing one row per CDR3 protein. This table holds about 36,000 distinct CDR3 sequences, over 8.5% found once. Germline CDR1 and CDR2: MNHNS and SASEGT. V shed 3 bases, J shed 7 bases, and the junction held 3 bases outside the gene matches. The CDR3 loop spans 13 amino acids. Sequencing was carried out using PBMCs. The rearrangement links TRBV6-1 to TRBJ1-5, with 7 bases aligning to TRBD1. This receptor was taken from a man aged 60-69 years with HTLV-1-associated myelopathy (HAM/TSP). CDR3 nucleotides: TGTGCCAGCAGTGACACAGGGGTACAGCCCCAGCATTTT. Its translation is CASSDTGVQPQHF.